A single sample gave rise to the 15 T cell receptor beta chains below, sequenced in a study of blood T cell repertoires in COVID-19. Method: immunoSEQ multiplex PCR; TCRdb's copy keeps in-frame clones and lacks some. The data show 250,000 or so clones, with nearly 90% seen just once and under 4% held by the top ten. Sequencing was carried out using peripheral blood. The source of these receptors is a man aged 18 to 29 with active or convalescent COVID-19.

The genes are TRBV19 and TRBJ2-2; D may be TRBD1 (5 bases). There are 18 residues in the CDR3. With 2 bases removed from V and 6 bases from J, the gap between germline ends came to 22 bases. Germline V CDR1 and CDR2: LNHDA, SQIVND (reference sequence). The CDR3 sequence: CASSIKVPRTNFAGELFF. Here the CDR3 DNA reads TGTGCCAGTAGTATAAAGGTCCCCCGGACAAATTTCGCCGGGGAGCTGTTTTTT.

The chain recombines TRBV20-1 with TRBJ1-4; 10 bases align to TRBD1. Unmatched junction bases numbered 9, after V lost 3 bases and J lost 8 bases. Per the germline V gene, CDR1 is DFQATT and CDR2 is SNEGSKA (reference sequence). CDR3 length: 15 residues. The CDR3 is CSASPPGQGREKLFF. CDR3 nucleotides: TGCAGTGCTAGTCCCCCGGGACAGGGGCGCGAAAAACTGTTTTTT.

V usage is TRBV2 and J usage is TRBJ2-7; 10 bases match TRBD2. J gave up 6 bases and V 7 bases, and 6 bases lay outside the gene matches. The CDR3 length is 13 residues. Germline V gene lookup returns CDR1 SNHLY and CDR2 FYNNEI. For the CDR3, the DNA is TGTGCCAGCAACCTAGCGGGAGATGGCGAGCAGTACTTC. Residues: CASNLAGDGEQYF.

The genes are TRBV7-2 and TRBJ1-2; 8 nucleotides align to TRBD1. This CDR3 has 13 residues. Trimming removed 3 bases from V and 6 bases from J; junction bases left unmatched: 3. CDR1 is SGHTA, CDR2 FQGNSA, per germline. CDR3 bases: TGTGCCAGCAGCTTCGACAGGGGTAATGGCTACACCTTC. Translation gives CASSFDRGNGYTF.

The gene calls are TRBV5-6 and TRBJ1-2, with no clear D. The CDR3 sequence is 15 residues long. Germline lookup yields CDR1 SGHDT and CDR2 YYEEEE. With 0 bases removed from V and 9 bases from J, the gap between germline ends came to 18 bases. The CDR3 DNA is TGTGCCAGCAGCTTGGAAGGAGTGGCAGTCACAAGCTACACCTTC. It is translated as CASSLEGVAVTSYTF.

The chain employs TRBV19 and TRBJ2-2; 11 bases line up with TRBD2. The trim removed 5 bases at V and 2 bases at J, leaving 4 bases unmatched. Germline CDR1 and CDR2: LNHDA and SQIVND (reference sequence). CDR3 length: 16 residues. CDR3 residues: CASSPGTSGNTGELFF. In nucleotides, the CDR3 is TGTGCCAGTAGTCCCGGGACTAGCGGAAACACCGGGGAGCTGTTTTTT.

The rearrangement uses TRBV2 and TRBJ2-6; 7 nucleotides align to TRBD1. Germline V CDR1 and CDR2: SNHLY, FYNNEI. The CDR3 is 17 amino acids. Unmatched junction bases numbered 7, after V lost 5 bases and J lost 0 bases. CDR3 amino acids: CASSRTGQFSGANVLTF. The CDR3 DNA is TGTGCCAGCAGTCGGACAGGCCAATTCTCTGGGGCCAACGTCCTGACTTTC.

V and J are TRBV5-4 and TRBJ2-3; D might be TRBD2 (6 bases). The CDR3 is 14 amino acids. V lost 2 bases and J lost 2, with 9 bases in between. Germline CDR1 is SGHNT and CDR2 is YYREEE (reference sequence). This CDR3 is CASSLLADTDTQYF. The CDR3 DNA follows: TGTGCCAGCAGCTTATTAGCGGACACAGATACGCAGTATTTT.

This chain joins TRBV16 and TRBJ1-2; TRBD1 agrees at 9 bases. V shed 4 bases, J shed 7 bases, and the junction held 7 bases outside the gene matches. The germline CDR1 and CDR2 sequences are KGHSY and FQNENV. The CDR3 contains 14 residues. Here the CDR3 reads CASSRRDRDSGYTF. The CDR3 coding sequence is TGTGCCAGCAGCCGCCGGGACAGGGACAGTGGCTACACCTTC.

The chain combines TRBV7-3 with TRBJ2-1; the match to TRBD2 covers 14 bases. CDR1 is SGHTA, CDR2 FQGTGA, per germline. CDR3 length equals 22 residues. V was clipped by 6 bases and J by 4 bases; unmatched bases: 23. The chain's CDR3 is CASSAQAGINGLAGGLYNEQFF. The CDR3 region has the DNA TGTGCCAGCAGTGCCCAGGCGGGGATAAATGGACTAGCGGGAGGCCTGTACAATGAGCAGTTCTTC.

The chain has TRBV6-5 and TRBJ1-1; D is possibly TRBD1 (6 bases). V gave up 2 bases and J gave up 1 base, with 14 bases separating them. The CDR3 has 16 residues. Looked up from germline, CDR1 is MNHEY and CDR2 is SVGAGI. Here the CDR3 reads CASSYRTDCPNTEAFF. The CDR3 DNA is TGTGCCAGCAGTTACCGGACAGACTGCCCGAACACTGAAGCTTTCTTT.

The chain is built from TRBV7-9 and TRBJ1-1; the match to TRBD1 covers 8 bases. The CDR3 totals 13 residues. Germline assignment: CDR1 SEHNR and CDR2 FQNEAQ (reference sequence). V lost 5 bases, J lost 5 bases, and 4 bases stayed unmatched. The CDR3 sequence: CASSLDRETEAFF. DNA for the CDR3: TGTGCCAGCAGCCTGGACAGGGAGACTGAAGCTTTCTTT.

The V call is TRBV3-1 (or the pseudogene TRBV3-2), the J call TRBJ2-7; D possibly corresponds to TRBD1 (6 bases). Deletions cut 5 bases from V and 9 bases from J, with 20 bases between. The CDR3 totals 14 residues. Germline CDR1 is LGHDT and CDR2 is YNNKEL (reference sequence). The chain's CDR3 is CASSYRQQGVGQYF. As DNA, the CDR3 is TGTGCCAGCAGCTACCGTCAACAGGGAGTCGGGCAGTACTTC.

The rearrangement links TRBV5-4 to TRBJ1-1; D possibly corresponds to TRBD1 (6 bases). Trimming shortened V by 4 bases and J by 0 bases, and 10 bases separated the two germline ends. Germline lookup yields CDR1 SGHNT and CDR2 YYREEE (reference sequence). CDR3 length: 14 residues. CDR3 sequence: CASSPTGLNTEAFF. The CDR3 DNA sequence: TGTGCCAGCAGCCCCACAGGGTTGAACACTGAAGCTTTCTTT.

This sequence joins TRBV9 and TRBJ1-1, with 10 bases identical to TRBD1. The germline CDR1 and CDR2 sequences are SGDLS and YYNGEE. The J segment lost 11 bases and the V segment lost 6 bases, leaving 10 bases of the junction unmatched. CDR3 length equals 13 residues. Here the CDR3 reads CASTPEGQGNAFF. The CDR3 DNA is TGTGCCAGCACCCCAGAGGGACAGGGGAACGCTTTCTTT.